Listed here are 11 T cell receptor beta chains from one sample, sequenced in a study of cytomegalovirus exposure and HLA in healthy donors. Primers for the PCR totalled 60 Vbeta and 13 Jbeta. The protocol was immunoSEQ multiplex PCR, while the TCRdb copy is restricted to in-frame clones and leaves out a portion. The table has about 300,000 clones, approximately 90% seen once. The sequenced material came from PBMCs. All receptors derive from a man aged 40-50 years in good health and CMV-seropositive.

V is TRBV19 and J is TRBJ1-1; 8 nucleotides align to TRBD1. Germline CDR1 reads LNHDA; CDR2 reads SQIVND (reference sequence). The CDR3 runs to 14 residues. J was trimmed by 4 bases and V by 0 bases; bases with no gene match: 1. The CDR3 loop reads CASSIDTGGTEAFF. DNA for the CDR3: TGTGCCAGTAGTATAGACACAGGGGGCACTGAAGCTTTCTTT.

The chain uses TRBV7-2 and TRBJ1-4, with 8 nucleotides matching TRBD1. This CDR3 spans 17 amino acids. In germline, CDR1 is SGHTA, CDR2 FQGNSA. J gave up 0 bases and V 3 bases, and 6 bases lay outside the gene matches. CDR3 coding DNA: TGTGCCAGCAGCTTGTGGGGACAGGTTGCAACTAATGAAAAACTGTTTTTT. This codes for CASSLWGQVATNEKLFF. The variable domain in full, completed from reference TRBV7-2 and TRBJ1-4, reads GAGVSQSPSNKVTEKGKDVELRCDPISGHTALYWYRQSLGQGLEFLIYFQGNSAPDKSGLPSDRFSAERTGGSVSTLTIQRTQQEDSAVYLCASSLWGQVATNEKLFFGSGTQLSVL.

The gene calls are TRBV6-6 and TRBJ2-5, with a possible D match to TRBD1 (5 bases). The J call is uncertain, as TRBJ2-7 better fits the DNA end. The germline gives CDR1 MNHNY, CDR2 SVGAGI (reference sequence). The CDR3 has 15 residues. The CDR3 loop is CASSFPGALSYEQYF. The DNA of the CDR3 is TGTGCCAGCAGTTTCCCTGGGGCCCTCTCCTACGAGCAGTACTTC.

This rearrangement joins TRBV6-5 to TRBJ1-5, with a tentative D call TRBD1 (6 bases). Per the germline V gene, CDR1 is MNHEY and CDR2 is SVGAGI. The germline V and J ends were trimmed by 6 bases and 5 bases, with 14 bases remaining between them. The length of the CDR3 is 14 residues. CDR3 sequence reads: CASRSTGQYQPQHF. CDR3 DNA sequence: TGTGCCAGCAGATCAACGGGACAATATCAGCCCCAGCATTTT.

The chain employs TRBV10-3 and TRBJ1-1; D might be TRBD1 (5 bases). Per germline, CDR1 ENHRY and CDR2 SYGVKD. The V end lost 10 bases, the J end lost 4 bases, and 16 bases lay between the germline ends. This CDR3 comprises 13 residues. CDR3: CATQGADATEAFF. The DNA for the CDR3 is TGTGCCACCCAAGGGGCGGATGCCACTGAAGCTTTCTTT.

The chain links TRBV28 to TRBJ1-2, with D perhaps TRBD1 (5 bases). This CDR3 spans 13 amino acids. CDR1 and CDR2 (germline): MDHEN, SYDVKM. V was trimmed by 2 bases and J by 6 bases, leaving 10 bases between them. The CDR3 coding sequence is TGTGCCAGCAGTTTAAATACAGGAGATGGCTACACCTTC. Translated: CASSLNTGDGYTF.

This chain joins TRBV27 and TRBJ2-6; 8 nucleotides align to TRBD1. The CDR3 spans 17 residues. The V gene end was trimmed by 3 bases and the J gene end by 0 bases; junction bases not matched to a gene: 4. CDR1 is MNHEY, CDR2 SMNVEV, per germline (reference sequence). Here the CDR3 reads CASSFGQGRSGANVLTF. CDR3 nucleotide sequence: TGTGCCAGCAGTTTCGGACAGGGCCGCTCTGGGGCCAACGTCCTGACTTTC.

This clone turned up a few times. Other nucleotide sequences from this sample produce the same CDR3. The rearrangement links TRBV6-5 to TRBJ1-2, with TRBD1 matching 11 bases. This CDR3 region has 16 residues. Germline CDR1 reads MNHEY; CDR2 reads SVGAGI. With 0 bases clipped from V and 4 bases from J, the junction kept 4 bases outside the gene matches. This CDR3 reads CASSYSRTGGGYGYTF. The CDR3 DNA sequence: TGTGCCAGCAGTTACTCGCGGACAGGGGGCGGCTATGGCTACACCTTC.

CDR3 sequence (DNA): TGTGCCAGCAGCTTCAGCGGGGCCTCCTACGAGCAGTACTTC. This encodes CASSFSGASYEQYF. The chain couples TRBV7-8 to TRBJ2-7, with 7 bases identical to TRBD2. Trimming took 3 bases from V and 0 from J; bases not matched to a gene: 2. This CDR3 comprises 14 residues. Germline V gene sequence: CDR1 SGHVS, CDR2 FQNEAQ.

This chain uses TRBV27 with TRBJ2-1, with TRBD2 matching over 13 bases. V lost 5 bases to trimming and J lost 8 bases; unmatched junction nucleotides: 6. The germline CDR1 and CDR2 sequences are MNHEY and SMNVEV (reference sequence). This CDR3 contains 15 residues. The DNA of the CDR3 is TGTGCCAGCAGTCTGAGAACTAGCGGGAGGGATGAGCAGTTCTTC. Translating gives CASSLRTSGRDEQFF.

This clone was detected a few times. The genes are TRBV7-2 and TRBJ1-1, with 10 bases that match TRBD1. V shed 5 bases, J shed 6 bases, and the junction held 9 bases outside the gene matches. CDR3 size: 15 residues. Germline lookup yields CDR1 SGHTA and CDR2 FQGNSA. The CDR3 nucleotides read TGTGCCAGCAGCCAGAAGGACAGGGGGTTCGCTGAAGCTTTCTTT. Translation: CASSQKDRGFAEAFF.